This T cell receptor beta chain was obtained from a study of shared clonotypes between healthy human individuals. Naive CD8 cells, CD45RO-negative and positively selected for CCR7, excluded terminally differentiated effector memory CD45RA+ cells. Clones were read by immunoSEQ multiplex PCR, and TCRdb kept only the in-frame ones, dropping some. The repertoire has around 600,000 clones, 95% to 98% of them found once; the top ten carry 0.3%. This receptor was identified in a young man in good health. Source material: naive CD8+ T cells sorted from blood.

The CDR3 sequence is CASSYYGGGEAFF. Written as DNA, the CDR3 is TGTGCCAGCAGCTACTACGGGGGGGGCGAAGCTTTCTTT. The J gene is TRBJ1-1, the V gene TRBV7-6; D may be TRBD1 (6 bases). Deletions cut 4 bases from V and 8 bases from J, with 14 bases between. This CDR3 is 13 amino acids long. The V gene's germline CDR1 is SGHVS and CDR2 FNYEAQ.